Listed below are T cell receptor beta chains from one sample, sequenced in a study of blood T cell repertoires in COVID-19. Clones were sequenced by immunoSEQ multiplex PCR, and TCRdb holds only the in-frame ones, with some missing. The sample has 150,000 to 200,000 clones; around 90% are singletons. The specimen sequenced was PBMCs or T cells enriched from blood (not recorded which). All receptors derive from a woman younger than 35 who had recovered from COVID-19. CDR3s include the opening cysteine and the closing phenylalanine or tryptophan. D genes are given only for firm matches. Expanded clones get a size class; other rows say once, few or many, or leave the size out.

CDR3aa	CDR3nt	d_gene	abundance	v_gene	j_gene
CASSLAQLNQPQHF	TGTGCCAGCAGCTTAGCACAGCTGAATCAGCCCCAGCATTTT	-	-	TRBV7-8	TRBJ1-5
CASRDRVTDTEAFF	TGTGCCAGTAGGGACAGGGTTACGGACACTGAAGCTTTCTTT	TRBD1	-	TRBV19	TRBJ1-1
CASSPPTSGSTDTQYF	TGCGCCAGCAGCCCTCCGACTAGCGGGAGCACAGATACGCAGTATTTT	TRBD2	-	TRBV5-1	TRBJ2-3
CASSSIRTGGFSNQPQHF	TGTGCCAGCAGTTCTATACGGACAGGGGGCTTTAGCAATCAGCCCCAGCATTTT	TRBD1	-	TRBV28	TRBJ1-5
CASGLRGQVSGNTIYF	TGTGCTAGTGGTTTGAGGGGACAGGTCTCTGGAAACACCATATATTTT	TRBD1	-	TRBV12-5	TRBJ1-3
CASSQESQVHYEQYF	TGTGCCAGCAGCCAAGAGAGTCAAGTTCACTACGAGCAGTACTTC	-	-	TRBV3-1/TRBV3-2	TRBJ2-7
CSAPTGAGTEAFF	TGCAGCGCCCCGACAGGGGCAGGAACTGAAGCTTTCTTT	TRBD1	-	TRBV29-1	TRBJ1-1
CASRIAGQIYEQYF	TGTGCCAGCAGAATAGCGGGACAGATATACGAGCAGTACTTC	-	-	TRBV2	TRBJ2-7
CASSIQGTHQPQHF	TGTGCCAGTAGTATACAGGGAACGCATCAGCCCCAGCATTTT	-	-	TRBV19	TRBJ1-5
CASSRWRGYEQYF	TGTGCCAGCAGTCGGTGGCGCGGATACGAGCAGTACTTC	-	-	TRBV6-5	TRBJ2-7
CASSPTYEQYF	TGTGCCAGCAGCCCCACCTACGAGCAGTACTTC	-	-	TRBV7-9	TRBJ2-7
CAISGQALATDTQYF	TGTGCCATCAGTGGACAGGCCCTAGCCACAGATACGCAGTATTTT	-	-	TRBV10-3	TRBJ2-3
CASSSYQGKPYEQYF	TGTGCCAGCAGCTCCTACCAGGGAAAACCCTACGAGCAGTACTTC	-	-	TRBV7-6	TRBJ2-7
CASSPLLSGAYEQYF	TGTGCCAGCAGCCCCCTGTTATCCGGGGCCTACGAGCAGTACTTC	-	-	TRBV7-9	TRBJ2-7
CASSAGLATNTGELFF	TGTGCCAGCAGCGCTGGACTAGCGACGAACACCGGGGAGCTGTTTTTT	TRBD2	few	TRBV7-9	TRBJ2-2
CASSSYRVVQFF	TGTGCCAGCAGTTCTTACAGGGTTGTGCAGTTCTTC	-	-	TRBV28	TRBJ2-1
CASSFSGDQPQHF	TGTGCCAGCAGTTTCTCGGGGGATCAGCCCCAGCATTTT	-	-	TRBV27	TRBJ1-5
CSVDRGGNTGELFF	TGCAGCGTTGATCGCGGGGGGAACACCGGGGAGCTGTTTTTT	TRBD2	-	TRBV29-1	TRBJ2-2
CASSPRPNDRVLGQYF	TGTGCCAGCAGCCCGAGACCCAATGACAGGGTCCTTGGGCAGTATTTT	TRBD1	-	TRBV27	TRBJ2-3
CASSFSTGNEKLFF	TGCGCCAGCAGCTTTTCGACAGGAAATGAAAAACTGTTTTTT	-	-	TRBV5-1	TRBJ1-4
CASSLGPGTALNYGYTF	TGCGCCAGCAGCTTGGGACCTGGGACAGCTTTAAACTATGGCTACACCTTC	TRBD1	-	TRBV5-1	TRBJ1-2
CASMEGVAGGGELFF	TGTGCCAGCATGGAGGGGGTAGCGGGAGGAGGGGAGCTGTTTTTT	TRBD2	-	TRBV6-5	TRBJ2-2
CASSLVRGYNEQYF	TGTGCCAGCAGCTTAGTTAGGGGGTACAACGAGCAGTACTTC	-	-	TRBV11-2	TRBJ2-7
CASSEAGQGFTGELFF	TGTGCCAGCAGTGAAGCGGGACAGGGCTTTACCGGGGAGCTGTTTTTT	TRBD1	-	TRBV2	TRBJ2-2
CASSLTSGGTDTQYF	TGTGCCAGCAGCTTGACTAGCGGGGGAACAGATACGCAGTATTTT	TRBD2	-	TRBV5-4	TRBJ2-3
CASSEWGQGGGNTIYF	TGTGCCAGCAGTGAATGGGGACAGGGGGGCGGAAACACCATATATTTT	TRBD1	few	TRBV6-1	TRBJ1-3
CASQDSNEKLFF	TGTGCCAGCCAGGACAGCAATGAAAAACTGTTTTTT	-	-	TRBV3-1/TRBV3-2	TRBJ1-4
CASTLGPLGTGNQPQHF	TGTGCCAGTACCCTAGGGCCCCTCGGGACAGGGAATCAGCCCCAGCATTTT	TRBD1	-	TRBV19	TRBJ1-5
CSAERGGTTFTDTQYF	TGCAGCGCAGAAAGGGGGGGCACGACGTTCACAGATACGCAGTATTTT	-	once	TRBV29-1	TRBJ2-3
CASSMKGQGGRTEAFF	TGTGCCAGTAGTATGAAGGGGCAGGGAGGTAGGACTGAAGCTTTCTTT	-	-	TRBV19	TRBJ1-1
CASSPSDSSYNSPLHF	TGTGCCAGCAGTCCTTCGGACAGCTCCTATAATTCACCCCTCCACTTT	-	-	TRBV28	TRBJ1-6
CAISHKEEGGDKAFF	TGTGCCATCAGCCATAAAGAGGAGGGCGGGGATAAAGCTTTCTTT	-	-	TRBV10-3	TRBJ1-1
CASSGRDRSYEQYF	TGCGCCAGCAGCGGACGGGACAGATCCTACGAGCAGTACTTC	TRBD1	-	TRBV5-1	TRBJ2-7
CASSLGLADYNEQFF	TGTGCCAGCAGCTTAGGCCTAGCGGATTACAATGAGCAGTTCTTC	TRBD2	-	TRBV7-6	TRBJ2-1
CAINPGSGTEAFF	TGTGCCATCAACCCAGGGTCGGGTACTGAAGCTTTCTTT	-	-	TRBV10-3	TRBJ1-1
CASSQTSAPTYEQYF	TGCGCCAGCAGCCAAACTAGCGCCCCGACCTACGAGCAGTACTTC	TRBD2	-	TRBV4-3	TRBJ2-7
CASSSFTTGGYEQYF	TGTGCCAGCAGTTCCTTCACCACAGGGGGCTACGAGCAGTACTTC	TRBD1	-	TRBV28	TRBJ2-7
CASTKQGAGYGYTF	TGTGCCAGCACCAAACAGGGGGCTGGCTATGGCTACACCTTC	TRBD1	-	TRBV6-5	TRBJ1-2
CAISDQVYGYTF	TGTGCCATCAGTGACCAGGTCTATGGCTACACCTTC	-	-	TRBV10-3	TRBJ1-2
CASSIVGPSGSYEQYF	TGTGCCAGTAGTATAGTAGGGCCTAGCGGGAGCTACGAGCAGTACTTC	TRBD2	-	TRBV19	TRBJ2-7
CASTPGRELYGYTF	TGTGCCAGCACCCCCGGACGGGAACTCTATGGCTACACCTTC	-	-	TRBV6-5	TRBJ1-2
CASIKGAGGPNEQFF	TGTGCCAGCATAAAAGGGGCGGGAGGGCCCAATGAGCAGTTCTTC	TRBD2	-	TRBV7-9	TRBJ2-1
CASAYQENTEAFF	TGTGCCAGCGCCTATCAAGAAAACACTGAAGCTTTCTTT	-	-	TRBV27	TRBJ1-1
CAISEFPDTEAFF	TGTGCCATCAGTGAATTCCCGGACACTGAAGCTTTCTTT	-	-	TRBV10-3	TRBJ1-1
CASSAQGGRGTEAFF	TGTGCCAGCAGCGCTCAAGGGGGTCGGGGCACTGAAGCTTTCTTT	-	few	TRBV7-9	TRBJ1-1
CASNLGNTIYF	TGTGCCAGCAATCTTGGAAACACCATATATTTT	-	-	TRBV28	TRBJ1-3
CASSLDRGRTGELFF	TGTGCCAGCAGCCTCGACAGGGGACGCACCGGGGAGCTGTTTTTT	TRBD1	-	TRBV27	TRBJ2-2